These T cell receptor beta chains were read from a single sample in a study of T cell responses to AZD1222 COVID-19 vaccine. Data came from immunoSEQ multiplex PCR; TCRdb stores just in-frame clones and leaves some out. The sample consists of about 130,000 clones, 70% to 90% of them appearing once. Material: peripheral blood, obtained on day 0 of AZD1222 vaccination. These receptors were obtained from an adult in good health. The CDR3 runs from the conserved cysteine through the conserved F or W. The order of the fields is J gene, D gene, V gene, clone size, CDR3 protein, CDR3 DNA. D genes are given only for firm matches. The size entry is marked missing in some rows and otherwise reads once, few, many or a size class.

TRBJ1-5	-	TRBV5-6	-	CASSLSGQPQHF	TGTGCCAGCAGCTTGTCCGGTCAGCCCCAGCATTTT
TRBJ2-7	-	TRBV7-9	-	CASSYGQSYEQYF	TGTGCCAGCAGCTACGGACAGTCCTACGAGCAGTACTTC
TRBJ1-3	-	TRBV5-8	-	CASSGYQGLPGNTIYF	TGTGCCAGCAGCGGGTATCAAGGCCTCCCTGGAAACACCATATATTTT
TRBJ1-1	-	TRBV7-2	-	CASSLRGYLNTEAFF	TGTGCCAGCAGCTTAAGGGGGTACCTGAACACTGAAGCTTTCTTT
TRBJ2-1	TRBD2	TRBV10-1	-	CASSYLQDRGGNEQFF	TGCGCCAGCAGCTACTTACAGGATCGGGGGGGAAATGAGCAGTTCTTC
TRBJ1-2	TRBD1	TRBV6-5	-	CASSYPGQSYGYTF	TGTGCCAGCAGTTACCCGGGACAGTCCTATGGCTACACCTTC
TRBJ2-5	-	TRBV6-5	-	CASSYGGQETQYF	TGTGCCAGCAGTTACGGGGGGCAAGAGACCCAGTACTTC
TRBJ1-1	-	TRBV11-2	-	CASSFPSGSAYEAFF	TGTGCCAGCAGCTTTCCGTCCGGTAGTGCCTATGAAGCTTTCTTT
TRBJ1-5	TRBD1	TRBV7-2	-	CASSLRDRYSNQPQHF	TGTGCCAGCAGCTTAAGGGACAGATATAGCAATCAGCCCCAGCATTTT
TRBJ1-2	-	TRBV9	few	CASSVAGPYGYTF	TGTGCCAGCAGCGTAGCGGGGCCCTATGGCTACACCTTC
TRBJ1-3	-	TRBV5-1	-	CASNPGLNSGNTIYF	TGCGCCAGCAATCCGGGACTGAACTCTGGAAACACCATATATTTT
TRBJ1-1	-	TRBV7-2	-	CASSLWAGRNTEAFF	TGTGCCAGCAGCCTCTGGGCAGGGAGGAACACTGAAGCTTTCTTT
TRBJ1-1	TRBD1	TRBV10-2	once	CASTKPGQGASSSGNTEAFF	TGCGCCAGCACCAAACCGGGACAGGGGGCCTCCTCGTCCGGGAACACTGAAGCTTTCTTT
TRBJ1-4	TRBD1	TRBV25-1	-	CASSAPTGGNEKLFF	TGTGCCAGCAGTGCGCCGACAGGGGGCAATGAAAAACTGTTTTTT
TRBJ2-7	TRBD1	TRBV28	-	CASRAGTDYYEQYF	TGTGCCAGCAGAGCCGGGACAGATTACTACGAGCAGTACTTC
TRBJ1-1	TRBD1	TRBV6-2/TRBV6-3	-	CASSSRQGNTEAFF	TGTGCCAGCAGTTCGCGACAGGGGAACACTGAAGCTTTCTTT
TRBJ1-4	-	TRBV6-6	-	CASHHGTTTNEKLFF	TGTGCCTCCCATCACGGGACAACAACTAATGAAAAACTGTTTTTT
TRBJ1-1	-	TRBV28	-	CASSFRDYGEAFF	TGTGCCAGCAGTTTCAGGGATTATGGTGAAGCTTTCTTT
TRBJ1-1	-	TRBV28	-	CASSLRVRVGEAFF	TGTGCCAGCAGTTTACGCGTTAGGGTGGGTGAAGCTTTCTTT
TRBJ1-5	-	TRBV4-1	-	CASRGRRYSNQPQHF	TGCGCCAGCAGAGGACGGAGATATAGCAATCAGCCCCAGCATTTT
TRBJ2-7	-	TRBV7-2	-	CASSTRQVGEQYF	TGTGCCAGCAGTACTCGACAGGTGGGGGAGCAGTACTTC
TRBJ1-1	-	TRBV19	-	CASSIIRAGTEAFF	TGTGCCAGTAGTATTATACGGGCGGGCACTGAAGCTTTCTTT